Sequencing of this TCR beta chain was carried out in a study of OX40 agonist ivuxolimab in advanced cancers. CDR1 SNHLY and CDR2 FYNNEI come from the germline V gene. J lost 4 bases, V lost 7 bases, and 9 bases had no gene match. This CDR3 contains 14 residues. TCRdb keeps only in-frame clones here, not all; method: immunoSEQ multiplex PCR. The sample contains some 80,000 clones, roughly 86% of which appear only once. Sequenced here: CD4+ or CD8+ T cells sorted from blood, sampled in a trial of the OX40 agonist ivuxolimab. The source is an adult with an advanced solid tumor such as melanoma, head and neck, liver or kidney cancer. This rearrangement joins TRBV2 to TRBJ1-2, with 7 bases that match TRBD1. For the CDR3, the DNA is TGTGCCAGCACCCAGACAGGGATGGCCTATGGCTACACCTTC. Its translation: CASTQTGMAYGYTF.